This TCR beta chain was identified in a study of T and B cells in COVID-19 patients. As for the study in general: Blood was sampled from COVID-19 patients who were either actively infected or recovered. In the active-infection cohort, about 90% of the roughly 20 patients had comorbidities linked to unfavorable COVID-19 outcome. Study findings and constraints: Patients with COVID-19 reportedly showed strongly skewed T cell receptor beta variable and joining gene usage. Highly clonal in active COVID-19, TRB repertoires exceeded healthy-donor diversity and richness at recovery.

Relative to its sample, this clonotype is medium-sized. Its antigen is not known. Multiplex PCR with BIOMED2 TRB-A/B primer pools amplified TRB rearrangements. Each CDR3 protein is one row after TCRdb ran MiXCR on the multiplex PCR reads. The sample records around 1,500 distinct CDR3 sequences, roughly 25% being singletons. This CDR3 contains 11 residues. Between the trimmed V and J ends, which lost 8 bases and 4 bases, there was a span of 6 bases. Each TRB amplification used roughly 240-550 ng of genomic DNA from blood. The sample was blood. J is TRBJ1-3 and V is TRBV12-3 or TRBV12-4; D gene ambiguous. The TCR comes from a human donor with active COVID-19. The CDR3 DNA reads TGTGCCAGCGGGTCAGGAAACACCATATATTTT. As protein: CASGSGNTIYF.